This record looks at one TCR beta chain sequence and its context. Additional DNA sequences in this sample encode the identical CDR3. The data stem from a study of blood T cell repertoires in COVID-19. Whole-study context: The origin of the acute and convalescent COVID-19 samples was the United States, Italy and Spain. In each case, the material was cDNA or gDNA derived from T cells, B-cell-depleted T cells, or PBMCs.

The CDR3 contains 13 residues. The V gene end was trimmed by 1 base and the J gene end by 6 bases; junction bases not matched to a gene: 2. In the authors' workflow: Counts of nucleated cells, estimated from reference gene primer amplification, were obtained. Data came from immunoSEQ multiplex PCR; TCRdb stores just in-frame clones and leaves some out. The V and J calls and the clone size are those of that table, but D and trimming were determined from the DNA. The sample yields around 300,000 clones, over 75% seen once. V usage is TRBV12-3 or TRBV12-4 and J usage is TRBJ1-1, with TRBD1 matching 7 bases. The sample comprised peripheral blood. This sequence originates from a man between 18 and 29 years old with active or convalescent COVID-19. The CDR3 bases are TGTGCCAGCAGTTTAGGGCAGGGGGCTGAAGCTTTCTTT. It specifies CASSLGQGAEAFF.